This is a list of T cell receptor beta chains from one sample in a study of blood T cell repertoires in COVID-19. Clones were read by immunoSEQ multiplex PCR, and TCRdb kept only the in-frame ones, dropping some. The table shows 150,000 to 200,000 clones, with roughly 80% occurring only once. The sample was peripheral blood. These receptors originate from a man aged 70 or older with acute or convalescent COVID-19. CDR3s include the opening cysteine and the closing phenylalanine or tryptophan. D genes are given only for firm matches. Size is stated for part of the rows, as once, few or many counts, or as a class when the clone is expanded.

TRBV27	TRBJ1-6	TRBD1	NA	TGTGCCAGCAGCTCTCTGACAGGGGTAGGTTCACCCCTCCACTTT	CASSSLTGVGSPLHF
TRBV12-3/TRBV12-4	TRBJ2-3	NA	NA	TGTGCCATCCTTGGGGGGAGTACAGATACGCAGTATTTT	CAILGGSTDTQYF
TRBV4-3	TRBJ2-7	NA	NA	TGCGCCAGCAGCCAAGATTTATCCGACATCTACGAGCAGTACTTC	CASSQDLSDIYEQYF
TRBV7-8	TRBJ2-3	NA	NA	TGTGCCAGCAGCCTAGGGGCGGGACCCACAGATACGCAGTATTTT	CASSLGAGPTDTQYF
TRBV12-5	TRBJ1-1	NA	few	TGTGCTAGTGGTACTGGCGGGGATAGTTACACTGAAGCTTTCTTT	CASGTGGDSYTEAFF
TRBV12-3/TRBV12-4	TRBJ2-7	TRBD2	many	TGTGCCAGCTCTAGCGGGAGGGCCTACGAGCAGTACTTC	CASSSGRAYEQYF
TRBV12-5	TRBJ2-7	NA	NA	TGTGCTAGTGGTTTGGTAATAGAGGGGGTCTACGAGCAGTACTTC	CASGLVIEGVYEQYF
TRBV6-1	TRBJ1-5	NA	once	TGTGCCAGCAGTGAGCGAAGAGACACGAGCAATCAGCCCCAGCATTTT	CASSERRDTSNQPQHF
TRBV19	TRBJ1-5	NA	NA	TGTGCCAGTAGTATCGTCGCCCAGGGGCTGGAGCCCCAGCATTTT	CASSIVAQGLEPQHF
TRBV4-1	TRBJ2-3	TRBD2	NA	TGCGCCAGCACCCCAACTGCCCAGCGGGGGGGTTATACGCAGTATTTT	CASTPTAQRGGYTQYF
TRBV27	TRBJ2-2	NA	NA	NA	CASSSSVTGELFF
TRBV15	TRBJ2-5	NA	few	TGTGCCACCAGCACCCTAAAGGGGGGGGCATTGGCCCAGTACTTC	CATSTLKGGALAQYF
TRBV30	TRBJ1-1	NA	NA	TGTGCCTGGAGTGAACAAGCTGAAGCTTTCTTT	CAWSEQAEAFF
TRBV5-5	TRBJ1-1	NA	NA	TGTGCCAGCAGCTTGAAACACCAGGGGATAGGGTTGAACACTGAAGCTTTCTTT	CASSLKHQGIGLNTEAFF